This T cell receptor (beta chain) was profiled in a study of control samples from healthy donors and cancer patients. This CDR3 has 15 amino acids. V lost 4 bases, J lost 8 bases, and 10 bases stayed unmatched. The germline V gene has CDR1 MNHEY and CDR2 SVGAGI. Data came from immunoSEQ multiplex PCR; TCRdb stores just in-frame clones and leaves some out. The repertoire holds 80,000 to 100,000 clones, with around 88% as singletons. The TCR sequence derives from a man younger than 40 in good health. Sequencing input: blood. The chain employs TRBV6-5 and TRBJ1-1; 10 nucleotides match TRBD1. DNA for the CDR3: TGTGCCAGCAGTTCCAGGGGACAGGGGAGGGCGGAAGCTTTCTTT. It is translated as CASSSRGQGRAEAFF.